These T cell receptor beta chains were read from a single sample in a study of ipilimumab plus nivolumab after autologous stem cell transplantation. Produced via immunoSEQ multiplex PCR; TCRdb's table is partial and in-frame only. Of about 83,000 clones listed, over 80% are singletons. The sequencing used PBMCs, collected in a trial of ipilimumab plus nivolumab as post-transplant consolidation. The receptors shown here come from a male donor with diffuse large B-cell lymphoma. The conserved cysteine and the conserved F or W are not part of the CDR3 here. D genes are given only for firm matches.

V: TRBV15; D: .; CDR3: ATSSRRMSTDTQY
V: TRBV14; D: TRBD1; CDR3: ASSYRGYGYT
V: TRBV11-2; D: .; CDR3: ASSLRGAGSPLH
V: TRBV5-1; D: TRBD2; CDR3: ASSLLAGGEETQY
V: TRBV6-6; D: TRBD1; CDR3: AIPDRGYGYT
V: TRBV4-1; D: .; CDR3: ASSQDGASLRNQPQH
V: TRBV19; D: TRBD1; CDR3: ASSPWTGKSPEAF
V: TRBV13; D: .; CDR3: ASSLADLREAF
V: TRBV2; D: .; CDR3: ASSEALQGQGHGYT
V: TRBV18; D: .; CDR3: ASSADRETQY
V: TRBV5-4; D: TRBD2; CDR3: ASSGGLAGYYEQY
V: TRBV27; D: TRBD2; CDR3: ASSSAGGTFREQY
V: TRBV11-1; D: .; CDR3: ASSLQGLGTEAF
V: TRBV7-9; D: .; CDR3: ASSPVDTEAF
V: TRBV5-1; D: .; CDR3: ASSLGSPKETQY
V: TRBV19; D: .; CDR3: ASSIGPGTVRAEAF
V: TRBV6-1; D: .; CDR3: ASSDRLTLSQY
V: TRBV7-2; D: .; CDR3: ASSMFQDEQF
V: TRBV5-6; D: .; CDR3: ASSLSRGELF
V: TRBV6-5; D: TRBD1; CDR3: ASSAKQGALGYT
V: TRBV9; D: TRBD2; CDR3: ASSATTSGGYNEQF
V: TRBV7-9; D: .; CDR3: ASSLTYMAGEAEAF
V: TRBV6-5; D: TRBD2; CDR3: ASSAPSGGRETQY
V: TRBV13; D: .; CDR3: ASSYRFGELF